This record covers a single TCR beta chain. The target antigen is unknown. Trimming stripped 1 base from V and 3 bases from J, with 11 bases between. The CDR3 sequence is 15 residues long. Germline CDR1 reads SGHNT; CDR2 reads YYREEE (reference sequence). This sample stems from a study of cytomegalovirus exposure and HLA in healthy donors. Regarding the study as a whole: Most TCR sequences showed up rarely, but some public TCRs showed up in many donors. Cytomegalovirus-associated status was assigned to more than 150 TCR beta chains.

Only in-frame clones appear in the TCRdb table, and some are missing; sequencing was by immunoSEQ multiplex PCR. The sample lists 350,000 or so clones, 86% seen once, with under 0.85% in the top ten. The rearrangement links TRBV5-4 to TRBJ2-1; D might be TRBD2 (5 bases). The sequence was collected from a woman between 18 and 30 years old in good health and CMV-seronegative. The sequenced material came from PBMCs. This chain's CDR3 is CASSLFSGYYNEQFF. As DNA, the CDR3 is TGTGCCAGCAGCTTGTTCAGCGGTTACTACAATGAGCAGTTCTTC.